Listed below are T cell receptor beta chains from one sample, sequenced in a study of cytomegalovirus exposure and HLA in healthy donors. Clones were read by immunoSEQ multiplex PCR, and TCRdb kept only the in-frame ones, dropping some. The sample carries approximately 170,000 clones, over 80% recorded once. Material for sequencing was PBMCs. All receptors derive from a male donor in good health and CMV-seronegative. Each CDR3 is given with its conserved first and last residue. The D gene is left open where the match is weak. Clone size is given for some rows only: seen once, a few or many times, or a class if the clone is expanded.

d_gene,v_gene,abundance,len,j_gene,CDR3nt,CDR3aa
TRBD2,TRBV10-2,-,15,TRBJ2-1,TGCGCCAGCAGGTTAACTAGCGGGGGGGCCAATGAGCAGTTCTTC,CASRLTSGGANEQFF
-,TRBV4-3,-,16,TRBJ1-3,TGCGCCAGCAGCCAAGATTCAGGACAGACTGGAAACACCATATATTTT,CASSQDSGQTGNTIYF
TRBD1,TRBV5-1,-,12,TRBJ2-7,TGCGCCAGCAGCTCACAGGGGGACGAGCAGTACTTC,CASSSQGDEQYF
-,TRBV19,-,13,TRBJ1-1,TGTGCCAGTAGCACTCGAGGGAACACTGAAGCTTTCTTT,CASSTRGNTEAFF
-,TRBV19,-,14,TRBJ1-6,TGTGCCAGTAGTAGAACCTGGGGGGATTCACCCCTCCACTTT,CASSRTWGDSPLHF
-,TRBV2,-,13,TRBJ1-4,TGTGCCGGACGTAGGGGGGGGCTCGAAAAACTGTTTTTT,CAGRRGGLEKLFF
TRBD1,TRBV4-1,-,15,TRBJ2-1,TGCGCCAGCAGCCAGGCAGGGGGCTCCTACAATGAGCAGTTCTTC,CASSQAGGSYNEQFF
-,TRBV20-1,once,11,TRBJ1-2,TGCAGTGTGGCCAGGGTACGTGGCTACACCTTC,CSVARVRGYTF
-,TRBV9,-,14,TRBJ2-5,TGTGCCAGCAGCGTAGGGCAGTTGCAAGAGACCCAGTACTTC,CASSVGQLQETQYF
-,TRBV12-5,-,15,TRBJ2-5,TGTGCTAGTGGTTTTGGGGGGGCCCCCCCAGAGACCCAGTACTTC,CASGFGGAPPETQYF
-,TRBV29-1,once,11,TRBJ1-1,TGCAGCGGCCACAGGGTAAATGAAGCTTTCTTT,CSGHRVNEAFF
TRBD1,TRBV6-5,-,14,TRBJ1-2,TGTGCCAGCCGTAACGAACGACAGGGGGCTGACTACACCTTC,CASRNERQGADYTF
-,TRBV2,-,11,TRBJ1-4,TGTGCCAGCATCGCGGGTGGAGAACTGTTTTTT,CASIAGGELFF
-,TRBV9,-,13,TRBJ1-4,TGTGCCAGCAGCGGGCAGGGAGGGGAAAAACTGTTTTTT,CASSGQGGEKLFF
TRBD2,TRBV19,-,16,TRBJ2-5,TGTGCCAGTGGGAAATCCGGGACTAGCGGGGCTGAGACCCAGTACTTC,CASGKSGTSGAETQYF
-,TRBV27,-,13,TRBJ2-2,TGTGCCAGCAGTTTATTTCTGAGCGGGGAGCTGTTTTTT,CASSLFLSGELFF
-,TRBV5-1,-,13,TRBJ2-7,TGCGCCAGCAGCTTGGATACTTATTACGAGCAGTACTTC,CASSLDTYYEQYF
-,TRBV7-8,few,14,TRBJ2-1,TGTGCCAGCAGCTTAGTAGAAACCTACAATGAGCAGTTCTTC,CASSLVETYNEQFF
-,TRBV29-1,few,12,TRBJ1-5,TGCAGCGTTGAGTCCAGTGGTCAGCCCCAGCATTTT,CSVESSGQPQHF
TRBD2,TRBV4-2,-,15,TRBJ2-1,TGTGCCAGCAGCTCGGGGGGGGGAACGCGAATTGAGCAGTTCTTC,CASSSGGGTRIEQFF
-,TRBV27,-,13,TRBJ1-2,TGTGCCAGCACGCCAGGGGTGGTCTATGGCTACACCTTC,CASTPGVVYGYTF
TRBD2,TRBV7-2,-,13,TRBJ2-2,TGTGCCAGCAGCCGGGGAGGGGCCGGGGAGCTGTTTTTT,CASSRGGAGELFF
-,TRBV10-2,-,13,TRBJ1-5,TGCGCCAGCAGTGAAGGAGGTTATCAGCCCCAGCATTTT,CASSEGGYQPQHF
TRBD1,TRBV6-5,once,15,TRBJ2-1,TGTGCCAGCAGTTACGGGACAGGGGCAAACTATGAGCAGTTCTTC,CASSYGTGANYEQFF